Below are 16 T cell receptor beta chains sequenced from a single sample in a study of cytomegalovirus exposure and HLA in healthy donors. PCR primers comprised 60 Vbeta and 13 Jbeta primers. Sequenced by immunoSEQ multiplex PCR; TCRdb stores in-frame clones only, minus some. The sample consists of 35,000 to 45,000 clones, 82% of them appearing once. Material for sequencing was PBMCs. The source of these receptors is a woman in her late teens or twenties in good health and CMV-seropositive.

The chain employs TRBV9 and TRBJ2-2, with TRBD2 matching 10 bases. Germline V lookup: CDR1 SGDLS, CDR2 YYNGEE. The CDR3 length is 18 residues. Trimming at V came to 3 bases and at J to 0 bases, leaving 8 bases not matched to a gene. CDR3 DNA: TGTGCCAGCAGCGCGGAACCGGGACTAGCGACGAACACCGGGGAGCTGTTTTTT. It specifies CASSAEPGLATNTGELFF.

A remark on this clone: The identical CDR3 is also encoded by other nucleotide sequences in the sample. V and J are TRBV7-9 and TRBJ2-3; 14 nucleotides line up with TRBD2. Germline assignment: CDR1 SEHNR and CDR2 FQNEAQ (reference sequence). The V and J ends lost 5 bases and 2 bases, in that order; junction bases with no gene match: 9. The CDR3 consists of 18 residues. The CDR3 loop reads CASSLGLAGGLTTDTQYF. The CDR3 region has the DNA TGTGCCAGCAGCCTAGGACTAGCGGGGGGCCTAACCACAGATACGCAGTATTTT.

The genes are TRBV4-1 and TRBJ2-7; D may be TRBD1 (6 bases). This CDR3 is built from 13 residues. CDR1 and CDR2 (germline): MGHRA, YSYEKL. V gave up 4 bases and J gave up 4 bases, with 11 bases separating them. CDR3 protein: CASSPTQGYEQYF. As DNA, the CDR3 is TGCGCCAGCAGCCCCACCCAGGGGTACGAGCAGTACTTC.

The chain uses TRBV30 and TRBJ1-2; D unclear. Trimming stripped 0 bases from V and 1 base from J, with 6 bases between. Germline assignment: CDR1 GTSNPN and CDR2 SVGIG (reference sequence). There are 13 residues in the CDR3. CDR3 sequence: CAWSVLFNYGYTF. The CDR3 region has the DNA TGTGCCTGGAGTGTACTCTTTAACTATGGCTACACCTTC.

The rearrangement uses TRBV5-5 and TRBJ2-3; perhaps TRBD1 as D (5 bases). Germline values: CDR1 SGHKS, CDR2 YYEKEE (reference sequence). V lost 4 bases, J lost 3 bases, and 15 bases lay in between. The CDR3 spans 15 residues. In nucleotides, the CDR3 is TGTGCCAGCAGCCGGACACCACAGGTAACAGATACGCAGTATTTT. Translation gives CASSRTPQVTDTQYF.

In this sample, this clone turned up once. This CDR3 is CSARSDSAIYF. For the CDR3, the DNA is TGCAGTGCTAGGAGTGACAGTGCCATATATTTT. The chain links TRBV20-1 to TRBJ1-3; D perhaps matches TRBD1 (5 bases). CDR3 length: 11 amino acids. Germline V gene lookup returns CDR1 DFQATT and CDR2 SNEGSKA (reference sequence). With 3 bases removed from V and 11 bases from J, the gap between germline ends came to 11 bases.

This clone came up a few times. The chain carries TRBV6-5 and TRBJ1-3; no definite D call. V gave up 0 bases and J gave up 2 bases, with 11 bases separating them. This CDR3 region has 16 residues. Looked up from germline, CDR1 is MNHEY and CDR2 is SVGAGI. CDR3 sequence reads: CASSYSGAPPGNTIYF. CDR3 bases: TGTGCCAGCAGTTACTCGGGCGCACCCCCTGGAAACACCATATATTTT.

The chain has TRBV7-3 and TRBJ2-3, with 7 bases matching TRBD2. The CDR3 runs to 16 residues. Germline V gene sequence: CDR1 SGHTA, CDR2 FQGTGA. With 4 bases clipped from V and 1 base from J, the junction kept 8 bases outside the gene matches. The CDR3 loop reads CASSSAPTSGTDTQYF. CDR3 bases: TGTGCCAGCAGCTCGGCCCCCACTAGCGGCACAGATACGCAGTATTTT.

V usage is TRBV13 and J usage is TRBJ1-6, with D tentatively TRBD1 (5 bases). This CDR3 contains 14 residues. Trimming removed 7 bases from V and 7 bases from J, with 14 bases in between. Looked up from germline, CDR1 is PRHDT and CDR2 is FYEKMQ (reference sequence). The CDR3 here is CASILGGKNSPLHF. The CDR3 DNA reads TGTGCCAGCATCTTGGGGGGGAAGAATTCACCCCTCCACTTT.

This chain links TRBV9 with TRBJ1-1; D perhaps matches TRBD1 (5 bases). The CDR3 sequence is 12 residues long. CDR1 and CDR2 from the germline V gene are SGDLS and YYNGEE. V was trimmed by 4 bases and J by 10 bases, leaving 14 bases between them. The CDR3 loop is CASSPSRVGAFF. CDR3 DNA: TGTGCCAGCAGCCCCTCCAGGGTTGGAGCTTTCTTT.

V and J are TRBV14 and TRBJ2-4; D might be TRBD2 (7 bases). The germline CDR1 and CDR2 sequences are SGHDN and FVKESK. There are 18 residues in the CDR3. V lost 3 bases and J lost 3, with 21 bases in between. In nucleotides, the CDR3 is TGTGCCAGCAGCCAGGGGTCGGCGGGGGCAGGAGTCAAAAACATTCAGTACTTC. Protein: CASSQGSAGAGVKNIQYF.

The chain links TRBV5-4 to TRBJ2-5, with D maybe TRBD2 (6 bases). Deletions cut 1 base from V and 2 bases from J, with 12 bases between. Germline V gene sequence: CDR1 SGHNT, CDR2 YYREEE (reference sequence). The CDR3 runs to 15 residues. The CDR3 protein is CASSLPGGRQETQYF. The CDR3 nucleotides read TGTGCCAGCAGCTTGCCTGGAGGGCGACAAGAGACCCAGTACTTC.

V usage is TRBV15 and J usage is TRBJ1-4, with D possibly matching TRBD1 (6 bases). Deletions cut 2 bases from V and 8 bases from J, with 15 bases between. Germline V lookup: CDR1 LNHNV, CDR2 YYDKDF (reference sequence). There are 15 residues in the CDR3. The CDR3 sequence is CATSRPRSGAEKLFF. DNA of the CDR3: TGTGCCACCAGCAGACCCAGGTCAGGGGCGGAAAAACTGTTTTTT.

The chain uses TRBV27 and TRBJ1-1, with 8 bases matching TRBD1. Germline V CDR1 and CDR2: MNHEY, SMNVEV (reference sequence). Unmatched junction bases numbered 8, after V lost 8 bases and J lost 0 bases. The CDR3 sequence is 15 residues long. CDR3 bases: TGTGCCAGCTCAGGGGGCCGAGTCATGAACACTGAAGCTTTCTTT. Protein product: CASSGGRVMNTEAFF.

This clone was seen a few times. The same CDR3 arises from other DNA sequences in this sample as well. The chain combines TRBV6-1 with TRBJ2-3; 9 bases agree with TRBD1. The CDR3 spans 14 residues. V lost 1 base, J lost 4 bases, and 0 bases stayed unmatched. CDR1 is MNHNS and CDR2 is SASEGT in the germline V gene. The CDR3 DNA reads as TGTGCCAGCAGTGAAGGACAGGGGGCAGATACGCAGTATTTT. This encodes CASSEGQGADTQYF.

The CDR3 loop reads CASSQEGVGSNQPQHF. DNA of the CDR3: TGCGCCAGCAGCCAAGAAGGGGTCGGCAGCAATCAGCCCCAGCATTTT. The V call is TRBV4-3, the J call TRBJ1-5, with a possible D match to TRBD1 (5 bases). The V gene lost 0 bases and the J gene lost 1 base, with 10 bases spanning the gap. The V gene's germline CDR1 is LGHNA and CDR2 YSLEER. The CDR3 has 16 residues.